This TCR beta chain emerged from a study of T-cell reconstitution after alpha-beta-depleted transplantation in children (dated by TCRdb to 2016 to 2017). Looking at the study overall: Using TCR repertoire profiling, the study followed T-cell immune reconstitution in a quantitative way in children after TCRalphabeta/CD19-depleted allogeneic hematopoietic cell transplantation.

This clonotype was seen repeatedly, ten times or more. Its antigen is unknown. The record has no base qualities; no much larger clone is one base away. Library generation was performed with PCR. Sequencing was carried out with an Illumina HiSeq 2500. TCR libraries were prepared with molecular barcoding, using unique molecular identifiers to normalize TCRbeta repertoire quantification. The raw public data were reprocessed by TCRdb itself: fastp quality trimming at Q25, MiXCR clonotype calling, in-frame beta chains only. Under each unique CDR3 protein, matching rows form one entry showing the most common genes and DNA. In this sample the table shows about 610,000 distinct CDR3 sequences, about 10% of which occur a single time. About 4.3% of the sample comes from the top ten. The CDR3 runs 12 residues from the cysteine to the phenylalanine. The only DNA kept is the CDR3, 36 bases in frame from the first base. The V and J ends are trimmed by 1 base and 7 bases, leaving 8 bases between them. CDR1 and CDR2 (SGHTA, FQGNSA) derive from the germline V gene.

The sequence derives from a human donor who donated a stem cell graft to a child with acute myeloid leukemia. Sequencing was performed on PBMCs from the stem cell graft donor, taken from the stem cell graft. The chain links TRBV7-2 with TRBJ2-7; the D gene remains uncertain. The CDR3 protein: CASSLGQWEQYF. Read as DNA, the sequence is TGTGCCAGCAGCTTAGGCCAGTGGGAGCAGTACTTC.